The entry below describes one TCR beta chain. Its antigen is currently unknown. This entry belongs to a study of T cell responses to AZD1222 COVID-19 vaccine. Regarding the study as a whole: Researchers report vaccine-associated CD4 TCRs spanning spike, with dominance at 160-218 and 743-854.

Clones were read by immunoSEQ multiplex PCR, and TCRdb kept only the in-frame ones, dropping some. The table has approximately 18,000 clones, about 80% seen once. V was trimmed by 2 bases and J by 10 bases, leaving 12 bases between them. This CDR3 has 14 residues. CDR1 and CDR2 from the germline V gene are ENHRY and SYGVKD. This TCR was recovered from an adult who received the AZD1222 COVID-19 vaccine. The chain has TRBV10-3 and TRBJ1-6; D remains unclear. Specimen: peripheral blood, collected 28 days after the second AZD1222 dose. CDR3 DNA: TGTGCCATCAGTGAGCAGTTGCAACAGTCACCCCTCCACTTT. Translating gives CAISEQLQQSPLHF.